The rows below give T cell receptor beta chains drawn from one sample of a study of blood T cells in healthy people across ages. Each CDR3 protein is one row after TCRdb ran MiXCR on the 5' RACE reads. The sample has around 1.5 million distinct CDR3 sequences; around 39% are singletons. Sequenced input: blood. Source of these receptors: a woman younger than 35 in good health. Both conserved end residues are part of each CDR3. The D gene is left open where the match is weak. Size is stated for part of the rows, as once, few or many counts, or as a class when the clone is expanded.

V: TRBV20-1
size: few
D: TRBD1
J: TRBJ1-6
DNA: TGCAGTGTTCCTACAGGGGGCGCGGTTAATTCACCCCTCCACTTT
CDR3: CSVPTGGAVNSPLHF

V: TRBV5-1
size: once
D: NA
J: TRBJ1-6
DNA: TGCGCCAGCAGCCGAGGGGGGGAGGCCTTCGATTCACCCCTCCACTTT
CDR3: CASSRGGEAFDSPLHF

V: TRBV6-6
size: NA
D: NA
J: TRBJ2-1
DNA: TGTGCCAGCAGTTCTCACGCCTACTGGGAGGAGACCCAGTTCTTC
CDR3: CASSSHAYWEETQFF

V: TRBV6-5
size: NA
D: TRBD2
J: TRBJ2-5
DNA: TGTGCCAGCAGGCCCCTGACTAGCGGAATTCTCCGTGAGCAGTACTTC
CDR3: CASRPLTSGILREQYF

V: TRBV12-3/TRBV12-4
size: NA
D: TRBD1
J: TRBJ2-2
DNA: TGTGCCAGCTCCGGGACAGGGGGCCACACCGGGGAGCTGTTTTTT
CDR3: CASSGTGGHTGELFF

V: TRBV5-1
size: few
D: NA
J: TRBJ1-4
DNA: TGCGCCAGCAGCTTGATGGACGGGGGTAGTAGTGAAAAACTGTTTTTT
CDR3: CASSLMDGGSSEKLFF

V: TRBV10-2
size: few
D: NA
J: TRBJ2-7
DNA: TGCGCCAGCCGCCAACACGAGGGCGGTTCGGCCTACGAGCAGTACTTC
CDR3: CASRQHEGGSAYEQYF

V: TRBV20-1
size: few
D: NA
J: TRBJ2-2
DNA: TGCAGTGCTCGAATTCCGGGACGCATCTCGAACACCGGGGAGCTGTTTTTT
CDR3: CSARIPGRISNTGELFF

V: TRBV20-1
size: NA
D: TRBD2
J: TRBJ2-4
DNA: TGCAGTGCTGCCTCTAGCGGGAGTGGCGCCAAAAACATTCAGTACTTC
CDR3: CSAASSGSGAKNIQYF

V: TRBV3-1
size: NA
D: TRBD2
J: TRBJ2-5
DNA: TGTGCCAGCAGCCTCCCATGGGCGGGGGGGGTCAATGAGCAGTACTTC
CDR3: CASSLPWAGGVNEQYF

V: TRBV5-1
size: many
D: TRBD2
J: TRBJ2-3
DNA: TGTGCCAGCAGCCGGACTAGCGGGAGCACAGATACGCAGTATTTT
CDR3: CASSRTSGSTDTQYF

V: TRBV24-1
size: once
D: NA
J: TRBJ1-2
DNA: TGTGCCACCAGTGAGGGAGGGGACTATGGCTACACCTTC
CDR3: CATSEGGDYGYTF

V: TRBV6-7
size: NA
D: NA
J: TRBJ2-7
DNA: TGTGCCAGCAGTTTCCCGAAGCGGGTCGAGTACGAGCAGTACTTC
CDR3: CASSFPKRVEYEQYF

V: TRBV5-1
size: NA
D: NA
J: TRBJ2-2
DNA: TGCGCCAGCAGCAGGTGGACCTCGAACACCGGGGAGCTGTTTTTT
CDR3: CASSRWTSNTGELFF

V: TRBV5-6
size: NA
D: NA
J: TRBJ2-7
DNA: TGTGCCAGCAGCTTAGACAGGACTACCTACGAGCAGTACTTC
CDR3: CASSLDRTTYEQYF

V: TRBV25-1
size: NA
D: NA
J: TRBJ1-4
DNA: TGTGCCAGCAGTGGCCTGTTTGGTGAAAAACTGTTTTTT
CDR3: CASSGLFGEKLFF

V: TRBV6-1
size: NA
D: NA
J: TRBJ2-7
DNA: TGTGCCAGCAGCATCACAGGGTCAGGGACCTACGAGCAGTACTTC
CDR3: CASSITGSGTYEQYF

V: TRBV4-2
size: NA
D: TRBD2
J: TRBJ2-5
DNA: TGTGCCAGCAGCCAAGTCACGGCGGGGGGCCCAGAGACCCAGTACTTC
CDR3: CASSQVTAGGPETQYF

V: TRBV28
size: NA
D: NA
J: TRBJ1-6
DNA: TGTGCCAGCAGTTTACCGTATAATTCACCCCTCCACTTT
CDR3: CASSLPYNSPLHF

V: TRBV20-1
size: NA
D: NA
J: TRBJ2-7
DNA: TGCAGTGCTAGAGGGGACTTTGACTACGAGCAGTACTTC
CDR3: CSARGDFDYEQYF

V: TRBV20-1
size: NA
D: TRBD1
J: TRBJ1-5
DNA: TGCAGTGCCACCCGGGACAGCTATAGCAATCAGCCCCAGCATTTT
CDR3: CSATRDSYSNQPQHF

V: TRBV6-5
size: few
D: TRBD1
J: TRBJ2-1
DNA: TGTGCCAGCAGTTACGGTGGACAGGGCCCTAACAATGAGCAGTTCTTC
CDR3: CASSYGGQGPNNEQFF

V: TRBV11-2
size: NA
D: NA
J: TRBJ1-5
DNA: TGTGCCAGCAGCTTAGGTCGGGGGGGTCATCAGCCCCAGCATTTT
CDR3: CASSLGRGGHQPQHF

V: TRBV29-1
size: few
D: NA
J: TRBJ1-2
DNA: TGCAGCGCTGAGGGACGCAACTATGGCTACACCTTC
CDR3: CSAEGRNYGYTF

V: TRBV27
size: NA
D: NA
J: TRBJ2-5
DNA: TGTGCCAGCAGTTTCGCCCAAGCAGGGAGTTGGACCCAGTACTTC
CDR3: CASSFAQAGSWTQYF

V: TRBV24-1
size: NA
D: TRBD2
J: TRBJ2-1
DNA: TGTGCCACCAGTGAGACACTAGCGGGGGGATACAATGAGCAGTTCTTC
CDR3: CATSETLAGGYNEQFF

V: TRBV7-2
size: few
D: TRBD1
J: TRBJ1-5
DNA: TGTGCCAGCGCCGGGGAAGGGGGCATTCACAATCAGCCCCAGCATTTT
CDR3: CASAGEGGIHNQPQHF

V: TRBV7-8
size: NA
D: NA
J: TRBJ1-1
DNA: TGTGCCTGCAGCCGGAGGGGGGCAGGGACCTTTAACACTGAAGCTTTCTTT
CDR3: CACSRRGAGTFNTEAFF

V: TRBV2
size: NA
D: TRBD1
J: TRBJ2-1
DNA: TGTGCCAGCAGTCAAAAAGCCCAAACAGGGGTGAATGAGCAGTTCTTC
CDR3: CASSQKAQTGVNEQFF

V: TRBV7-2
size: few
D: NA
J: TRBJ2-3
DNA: TGTGCCAGCAGCTTACGAGTGGTAACCGATACGCAGTATTTT
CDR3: CASSLRVVTDTQYF

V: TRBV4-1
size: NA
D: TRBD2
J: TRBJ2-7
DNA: TGCGCCAGCAGCCCCCTCCTGAGCGGGGGATACGAGCAGTACTTC
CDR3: CASSPLLSGGYEQYF

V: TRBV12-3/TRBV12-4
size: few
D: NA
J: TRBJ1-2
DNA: TGTGCCAGCAGTCCAGGGCCTGGGAGGTATGGCTACACCTTC
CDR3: CASSPGPGRYGYTF

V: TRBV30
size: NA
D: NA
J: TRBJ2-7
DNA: TGTGCCTGGAGTGTTCGTACAGAGGACGAGCAGTACTTC
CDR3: CAWSVRTEDEQYF

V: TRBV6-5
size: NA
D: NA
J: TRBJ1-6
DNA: TGTGCCAGCAGTAAGGCAGGCCATAATTCACCCCTCCACTTT
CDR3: CASSKAGHNSPLHF

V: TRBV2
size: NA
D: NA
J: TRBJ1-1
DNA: TGTGCCAGCAGTGAACGAGGGCCCCATGAAGCTTTCTTT
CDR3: CASSERGPHEAFF

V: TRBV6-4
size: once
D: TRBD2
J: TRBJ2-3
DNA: TGTGCCAGCAGTGTGCTAGCGGGGGGCCCAGATACGCAGTATTTT
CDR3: CASSVLAGGPDTQYF

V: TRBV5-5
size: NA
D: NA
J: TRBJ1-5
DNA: TGTGCCAGCAGCGGAGGACCGGAGGATAGCAATCAGCCCCAGCATTTT
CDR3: CASSGGPEDSNQPQHF

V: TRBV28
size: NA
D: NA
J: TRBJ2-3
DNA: TGTGCCAGCAGTGCGGGGCGGGGTCCAGAGTATTTT
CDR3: CASSAGRGPEYF

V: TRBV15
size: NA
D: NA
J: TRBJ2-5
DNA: TGTGCCACCAGCAGTCGGAGTCCCCAGTACCAAGAGACCCAGTACTTC
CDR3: CATSSRSPQYQETQYF

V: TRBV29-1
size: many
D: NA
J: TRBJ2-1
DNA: TGCAGCGTTCAGGGCGGGACCTACAATGAGCAGTTCTTC
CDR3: CSVQGGTYNEQFF

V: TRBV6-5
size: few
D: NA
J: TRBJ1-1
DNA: TGTGCCAGCAGTTACTCTAGGGGCGAGGGCACTGAAGCTTTCTTT
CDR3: CASSYSRGEGTEAFF

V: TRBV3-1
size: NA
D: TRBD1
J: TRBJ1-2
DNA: TGTGCCAGCGGCCAAGGGGGACAGGCTGGCTATGGCTACACCTTC
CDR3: CASGQGGQAGYGYTF

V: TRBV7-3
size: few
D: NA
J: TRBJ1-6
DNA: TGTGCCAGCAGCCAGAGCGGGTCCCCTAATTCACCCCTCCACTTT
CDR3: CASSQSGSPNSPLHF

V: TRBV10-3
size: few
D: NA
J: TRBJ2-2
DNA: TGTGCCATCAGTGAGCCGGGGGAGATCACCGGGGAGCTGTTTTTT
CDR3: CAISEPGEITGELFF

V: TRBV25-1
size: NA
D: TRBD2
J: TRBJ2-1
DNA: TGTGCCAGCAGTGTTGGACTAGCGGGGCCTTACAATGAGCAGTTCTTC
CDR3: CASSVGLAGPYNEQFF

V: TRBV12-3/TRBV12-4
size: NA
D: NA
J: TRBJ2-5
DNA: TGTGCCAGCAGGCCTTTGGGGGGGGCGGAGACCCAGTACTTC
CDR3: CASRPLGGAETQYF

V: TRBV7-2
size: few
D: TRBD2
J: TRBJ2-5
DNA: TGTGCCAGCAGCCTCGGACTAGCGGGGAAACAAGAGACCCAGTACTTC
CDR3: CASSLGLAGKQETQYF

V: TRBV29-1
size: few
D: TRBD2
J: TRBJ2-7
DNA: TGCAGCGTTGATATAGCGGGAAGGACCTACGAGCAGTACTTC
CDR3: CSVDIAGRTYEQYF

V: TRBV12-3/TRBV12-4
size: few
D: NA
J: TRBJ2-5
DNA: TGTGCCAGCAGGGCCGGGACTCACTGGGAGACCCAGTACTTC
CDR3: CASRAGTHWETQYF

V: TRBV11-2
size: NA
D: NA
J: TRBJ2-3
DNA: TGTGCCAGCAGCTTTCGGGACCCCGCAGATACGCAGTATTTT
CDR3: CASSFRDPADTQYF

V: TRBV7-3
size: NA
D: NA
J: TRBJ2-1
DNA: TGTGCCAGCAGTATGGAGGGGGGGCAGTACAATGAGCAGTTCTTC
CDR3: CASSMEGGQYNEQFF